This T cell receptor (beta chain) was sequenced for a study of early T cells in non-severe SARS-CoV-2 infection (dated by TCRdb to the early 2020s). At the level of the whole study: TCR sequencing used bulk RNA from unsorted whole blood, so alpha and beta chains could not be paired.

Set within a cohort of healthcare workers in London, UK, this nested case-control study involved weekly PCR testing of nasopharyngeal swabs along with blood sampling. Healthcare workers were enrolled in the week of the UK lockdown, from 23 to 31 March 2020, and were followed every week for up to roughly 15 weeks. In the germline V gene (reference sequence), CDR1 corresponds to SGHNT and CDR2 to YYREEE. Between the V and J ends, shortened by 4 bases and 8 bases respectively, the junction contains 12 bases. Inclusive of the bounding cysteine and phenylalanine, the CDR3 is 12 residues long. Only CDR3 DNA remains: 36 bases, in frame from the first base. The library was prepared using 5' RACE. Data came from a NextSeq 500. The TCR library protocol attached unique molecular identifiers to individual cDNA molecules to correct for sequencing error and PCR bias. Both TCR alpha and beta chains were sequenced, and tight co-correlation was observed between alpha and beta sequence abundances in each sample. Regarding the original processing steps: Decombinator V4 was used to annotate TCR sequences for V gene, J gene and CDR3. TCRs were defined as expanded if a significant change between any two time points was detected under a Poisson model with p below 0.0001. TCR abundances were normalised to the total number of TCRs sequenced in each sample and reported as counts per million. MAIT TCRs were defined by TRAV1-2 paired with TRAJ12, TRAJ20 or TRAJ33, and iNKT TCRs by TRAV10 paired with TRAJ18. VDJdb, accessed on 1 November 2021, was searched for TCRs annotated for CMV, EBV and SARS-CoV-2, and TCRs annotated for more than one antigen were excluded. The public sequencing data were trimmed at Q25 with fastp and processed into clonotypes with MiXCR by TCRdb, which kept only in-frame beta chains. Merged by CDR3 protein, the rows form single entries marked with the most common genes and DNA. These V and J calls derive from TCRdb rather than the authors' analysis. In this sample the table shows tens of thousands of distinct CDR3 sequences, 5.5% of which occur a single time. The ten largest make up 4.4% of the sample.

Points the paper makes about the study in general: Matching against VDJdb was skewed toward anti-spike CD8 responses, likely underestimated virus-specific expansions, and missed private and CD4 specificities.

This clonotype was counted many times. Its binding antigen is unknown. The sample holds no much larger clone one base away, and base qualities are not on file. The sample here was whole blood, taken at baseline. This clonotype was sampled from an adult who was a healthcare worker with PCR-confirmed SARS-CoV-2 infection or an uninfected control (not recorded which). This sequence uses TRBV5-4 and TRBJ1-2; no D gene can be assigned with confidence. The encoded CDR3 is CASSRVIEGYTF. The DNA is as follows: TGTGCCAGCAGCCGGGTAATCGAAGGCTACACCTTC.